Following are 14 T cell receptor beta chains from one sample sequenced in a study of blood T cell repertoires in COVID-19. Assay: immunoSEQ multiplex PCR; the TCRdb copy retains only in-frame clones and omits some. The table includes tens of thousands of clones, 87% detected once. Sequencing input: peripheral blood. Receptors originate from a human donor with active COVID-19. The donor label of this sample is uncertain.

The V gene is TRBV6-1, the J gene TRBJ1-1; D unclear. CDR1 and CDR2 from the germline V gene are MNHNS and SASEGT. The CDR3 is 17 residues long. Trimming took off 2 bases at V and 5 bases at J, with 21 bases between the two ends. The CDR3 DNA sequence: TGTGCCAGCAGTGAAATGGGAGGGCGCGATTTGGGGACTGAAGCTTTCTTT. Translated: CASSEMGGRDLGTEAFF.

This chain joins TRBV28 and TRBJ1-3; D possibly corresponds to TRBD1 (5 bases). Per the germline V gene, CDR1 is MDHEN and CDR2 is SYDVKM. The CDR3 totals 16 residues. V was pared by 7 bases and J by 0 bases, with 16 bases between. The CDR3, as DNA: TGTGCCAGCACCACCCCCACAGGCCTCTCTGGAAACACCATATATTTT. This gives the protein CASTTPTGLSGNTIYF.

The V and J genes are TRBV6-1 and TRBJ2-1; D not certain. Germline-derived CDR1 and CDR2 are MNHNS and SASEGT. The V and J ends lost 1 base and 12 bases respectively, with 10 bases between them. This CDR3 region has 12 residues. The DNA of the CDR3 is TGTGCCAGCAGTGAAGTGGTGGCCTCGCAGTTCTTC. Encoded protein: CASSEVVASQFF.

The CDR3, as DNA: TGTGCCATCCAGACTGGACAGGGAGGGGGCACAGATACGCAGTATTTT. Its translation is CAIQTGQGGGTDTQYF. This chain links TRBV10-3 with TRBJ2-3; possibly TRBD1 for D (8 bases). Trimming stripped 8 bases from V and 1 base from J, with 19 bases between. CDR1 and CDR2 (germline): ENHRY, SYGVKD. CDR3 length: 16 amino acids.

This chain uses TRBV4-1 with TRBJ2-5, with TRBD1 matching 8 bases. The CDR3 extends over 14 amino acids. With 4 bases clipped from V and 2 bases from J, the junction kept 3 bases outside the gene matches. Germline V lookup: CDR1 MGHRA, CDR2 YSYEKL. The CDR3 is CASSPRQGQETQYF. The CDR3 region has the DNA TGCGCCAGCAGCCCTCGACAGGGGCAAGAGACCCAGTACTTC.

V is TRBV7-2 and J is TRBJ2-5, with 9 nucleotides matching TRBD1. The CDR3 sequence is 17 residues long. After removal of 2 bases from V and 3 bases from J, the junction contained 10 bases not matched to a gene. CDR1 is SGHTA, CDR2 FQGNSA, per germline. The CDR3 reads CASSLRPGTGPKETQYF. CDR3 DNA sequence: TGTGCCAGCAGCTTAAGACCGGGGACAGGGCCCAAAGAGACCCAGTACTTC.

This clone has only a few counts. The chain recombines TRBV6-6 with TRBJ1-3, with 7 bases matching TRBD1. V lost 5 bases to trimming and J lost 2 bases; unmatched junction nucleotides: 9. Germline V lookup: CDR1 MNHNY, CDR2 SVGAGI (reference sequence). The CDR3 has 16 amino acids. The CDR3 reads CASSQQGRTAGNTIYF. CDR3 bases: TGTGCCAGCAGTCAACAGGGGCGCACTGCTGGAAACACCATATATTTT.

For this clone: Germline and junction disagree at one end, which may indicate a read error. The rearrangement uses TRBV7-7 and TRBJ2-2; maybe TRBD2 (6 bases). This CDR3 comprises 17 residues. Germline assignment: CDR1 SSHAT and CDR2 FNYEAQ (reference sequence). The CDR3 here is CASSPITGDGNTGELFF. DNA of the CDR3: TGTGCTAGCAGCCCTATAACGGGAGACGGGAACACCGGGGAGCTGTTTTTT.

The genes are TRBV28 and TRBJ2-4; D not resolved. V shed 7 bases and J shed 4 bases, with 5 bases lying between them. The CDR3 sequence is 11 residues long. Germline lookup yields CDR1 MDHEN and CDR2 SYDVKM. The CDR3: CASTQKNIQYF. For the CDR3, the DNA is TGTGCCAGCACACAGAAAAACATTCAGTACTTC. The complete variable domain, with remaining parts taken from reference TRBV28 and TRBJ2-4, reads DVKVTQSSRYLVKRTGEKVFLECVQDMDHENMFWYRQDPGLGLRLIYFSYDVKMKEKGDIPEGYSVSREKKERFSLILESASTNQTSMYLCASTQKNIQYFGAGTRLSVL.

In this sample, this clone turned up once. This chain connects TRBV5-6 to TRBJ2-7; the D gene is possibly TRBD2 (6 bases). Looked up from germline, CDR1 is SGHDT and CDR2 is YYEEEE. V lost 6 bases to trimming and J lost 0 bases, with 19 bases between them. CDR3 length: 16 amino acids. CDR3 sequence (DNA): TGTGCCAGCATGGGCAGCAGCGGGTTCACCTCCTACGAGCAGTACTTC. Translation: CASMGSSGFTSYEQYF. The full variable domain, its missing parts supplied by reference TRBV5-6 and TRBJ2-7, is DAGVTQSPTHLIKTRGQQVTLRCSPKSGHDTVSWYQQALGQGPQFIFQYYEEEERQRGNFPDRFSGHQFPNYSSELNVNALLLGDSALYLCASMGSSGFTSYEQYFGPGTRLTVT.

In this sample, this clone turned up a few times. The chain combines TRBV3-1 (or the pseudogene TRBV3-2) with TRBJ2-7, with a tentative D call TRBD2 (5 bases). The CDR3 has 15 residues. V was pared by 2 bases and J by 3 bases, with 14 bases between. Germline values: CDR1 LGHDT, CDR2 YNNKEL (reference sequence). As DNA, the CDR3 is TGTGCCAGCAGCCAATCACCAAACGGGGTCTACGAGCAGTACTTC. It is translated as CASSQSPNGVYEQYF.

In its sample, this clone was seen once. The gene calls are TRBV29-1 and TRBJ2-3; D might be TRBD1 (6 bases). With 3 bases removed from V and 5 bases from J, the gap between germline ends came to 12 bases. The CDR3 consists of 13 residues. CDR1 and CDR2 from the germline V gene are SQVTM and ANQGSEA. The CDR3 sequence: CSVDHRAKDTQYF. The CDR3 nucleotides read TGCAGCGTTGATCACAGGGCGAAAGATACGCAGTATTTT.

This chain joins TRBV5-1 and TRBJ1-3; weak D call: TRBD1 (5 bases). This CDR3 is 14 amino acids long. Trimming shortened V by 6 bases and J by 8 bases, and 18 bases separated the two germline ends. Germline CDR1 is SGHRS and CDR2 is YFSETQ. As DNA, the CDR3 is TGCGCCAGCACTCTGACCGCAGGGTCGGACACCATATATTTT. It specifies CASTLTAGSDTIYF.

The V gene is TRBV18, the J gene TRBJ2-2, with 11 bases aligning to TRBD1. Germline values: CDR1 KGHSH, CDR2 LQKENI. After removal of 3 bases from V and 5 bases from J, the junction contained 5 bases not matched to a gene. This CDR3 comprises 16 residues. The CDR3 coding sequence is TGTGCCAGCTCACCTCGGACAGGGGGCGCAACCGGGGAGCTGTTTTTT. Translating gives CASSPRTGGATGELFF.